The 28 T cell receptor beta chains reported below all come from one sample, sequenced in a study of T cell responses to AZD1222 COVID-19 vaccine. Profiling relied on immunoSEQ multiplex PCR, and the TCRdb table lists in-frame clones only, not all of them. The sample yields about 120,000 clones, about 93% seen once. The sequences come from peripheral blood, collected 28 days after the second dose of the MenACWY control vaccine. These receptors were taken from an adult who received the MenACWY meningococcal vaccine as a control.

The chain couples TRBV18 to TRBJ2-1; D gene unclear. V dropped 2 bases and J dropped 0 bases, with 8 bases sitting between them. The germline V gene has CDR1 KGHSH and CDR2 LQKENI. The CDR3 totals 15 residues. CDR3 in amino acids: CASSPMESSYNEQFF. CDR3 DNA sequence: TGTGCCAGCTCACCAATGGAGAGCTCCTACAATGAGCAGTTCTTC.

The V call is TRBV3-1 (or the pseudogene TRBV3-2), the J call TRBJ1-5, with D hard to call. The V and J ends lost 1 base and 7 bases respectively, with 11 bases between them. This CDR3 has 14 residues. Germline loops: CDR1 LGHDT, CDR2 YNNKEL (reference sequence). CDR3 region: CASSQASRGQPQHF. The CDR3 nucleotides read TGTGCCAGCAGCCAAGCGTCCCGTGGACAGCCCCAGCATTTT.

The chain couples TRBV4-1 to TRBJ1-6; weak D call: TRBD1 (6 bases). V lost 1 base and J lost 10, with 14 bases in between. Germline V gives CDR1 MGHRA, CDR2 YSYEKL. This CDR3 has 15 amino acids. The CDR3 DNA reads TGCGCCAGCAGCCAAGTGGGGGGGCGATGGTCACCCCTCCACTTT. It specifies CASSQVGGRWSPLHF.

This clone was counted between two and nine times. This rearrangement joins TRBV4-3 to TRBJ2-3, with D perhaps being TRBD1 or TRBD2 (7 bases each). Germline-derived CDR1 and CDR2 are LGHNA and YSLEER. CDR3 length: 17 residues. V was cut by 4 bases and J by 5 bases, with 22 bases left in between. CDR3 coding DNA: TGCGCCAGCAGCCCCCTACATCGGGGAGGGGGCGGAGATACGCAGTATTTT. Translated, it gives CASSPLHRGGGGDTQYF.

The chain has TRBV9 and TRBJ1-6; D is unclear. The CDR3 is 13 residues long. CDR1 and CDR2 from the germline V gene are SGDLS and YYNGEE. Trimming removed 0 bases from V and 8 bases from J, with 6 bases in between. The CDR3 reads CASSVGRDSPLHF. The CDR3 bases are TGTGCCAGCAGCGTAGGACGGGATTCACCCCTCCACTTT.

The chain recombines TRBV5-3 with TRBJ2-7, with TRBD1 matching over 7 bases. TRBV5-3 has ORF status, its function being uncertain. J lost 4 bases, V lost 4 bases, and 17 bases had no gene match. This CDR3 has 17 residues. The CDR3 coding sequence is TGTGCCAGAAGCCACGAGACAGGGTCCTCCCCCCAATACGAGCAGTACTTC. Residues: CARSHETGSSPQYEQYF.

The V call is TRBV11-1, the J call TRBJ2-2; D gene uncertain. Trimming removed 7 bases from V and 5 bases from J, with 11 bases in between. Germline loops: CDR1 SGHAT, CDR2 FQDESV (reference sequence). The CDR3 sequence is 13 residues long. This CDR3 reads CASTNDRTGELFF. CDR3 DNA: TGTGCCAGCACCAACGATAGGACCGGGGAGCTGTTTTTT.

V usage is TRBV9 and J usage is TRBJ1-6, with D unclear. The V gene's germline CDR1 is SGDLS and CDR2 YYNGEE. The V end lost 0 bases, the J end lost 3 bases, and 7 bases lay between the germline ends. CDR3 length: 15 residues. The CDR3 DNA reads TGTGCCAGCAGCGTAGAACAGAACTATAATTCACCCCTCCACTTT. Protein product: CASSVEQNYNSPLHF. The full variable domain, its missing parts supplied by reference TRBV9 and TRBJ1-6, is DSGVTQTPKHLITATGQRVTLRCSPRSGDLSVYWYQQSLDQGLQFLIQYYNGEERAKGNILERFSAQQFPDLHSELNLSSLELGDSALYFCASSVEQNYNSPLHFGNGTRLTVT.

The chain couples TRBV12-3 or TRBV12-4 to TRBJ2-7; TRBD1 aligns across 7 bases. The CDR3 spans 13 residues. Germline trimming cut 6 bases from V and 3 bases from J; bases unmatched to any gene: 5. Here the CDR3 reads CASRRRQGYEQYF. In nucleotides, the CDR3 is TGTGCCAGCAGACGGAGACAGGGCTACGAGCAGTACTTC.

In its sample, this clone was seen once. The chain employs TRBV5-1 and TRBJ2-4; 7 nucleotides match TRBD1. The germline V gene encodes CDR1 SGHRS and CDR2 YFSETQ. V lost 2 bases to trimming and J lost 5 bases; unmatched junction nucleotides: 7. This CDR3 spans 15 amino acids. As DNA, the CDR3 is TGCGCCAGCAGCTTTGCGGTAACAGGGGAAAACATTCAGTACTTC. This codes for CASSFAVTGENIQYF.

The chain carries TRBV14 and TRBJ1-2; no clear D gene. CDR3 length equals 17 residues. CDR1 SGHDN and CDR2 FVKESK come from the germline V gene. V lost 4 bases to trimming and J lost 7 bases, with 25 bases between them. The CDR3 DNA reads TGTGCCAGCAGCCCACAAGTCTTTCTGGGATACGATAGTGGCTACACCTTC. Protein product: CASSPQVFLGYDSGYTF.

The chain links TRBV2 to TRBJ2-5, with TRBD2 matching 9 bases. The CDR3 is 13 amino acids. Trimming at V came to 8 bases and at J to 3 bases, leaving 4 bases not matched to a gene. Per germline, CDR1 SNHLY and CDR2 FYNNEI. This chain's CDR3 is CASCRGREETQYF. CDR3 nucleotides: TGTGCCAGCTGCCGCGGGAGGGAAGAGACCCAGTACTTC.

The chain joins TRBV28 to TRBJ1-5; a weak D match, TRBD1 (6 bases). Trimming took 5 bases from V and 4 from J, leaving 18 bases between them. Looked up from germline, CDR1 is MDHEN and CDR2 is SYDVKM. CDR3 length: 16 residues. DNA for the CDR3: TGTGCCAGCAGTCCAAGGATGGAGGGGGGGAATCAGCCCCAGCATTTT. Residues: CASSPRMEGGNQPQHF. The complete variable domain, with remaining parts taken from reference TRBV28 and TRBJ1-5, reads DVKVTQSSRYLVKRTGEKVFLECVQDMDHENMFWYRQDPGLGLRLIYFSYDVKMKEKGDIPEGYSVSREKKERFSLILESASTNQTSMYLCASSPRMEGGNQPQHFGDGTRLSIL.

This sequence joins TRBV5-8 and TRBJ2-3; D remains unclear. The CDR3 is made up of 15 amino acids. Germline values: CDR1 SGHTS, CDR2 YDEGEE. Trimming shortened V by 0 bases and J by 1 base, and 9 bases separated the two germline ends. Here the CDR3 DNA reads TGTGCCAGCAGCTTGGGTAGGGCCCGCACAGATACGCAGTATTTT. It encodes CASSLGRARTDTQYF.

This chain connects TRBV5-1 to TRBJ1-4, with D perhaps TRBD1 (6 bases). V dropped 2 bases and J dropped 6 bases, with 14 bases sitting between them. The CDR3 sequence is 15 residues long. Germline V lookup: CDR1 SGHRS, CDR2 YFSETQ. The CDR3 coding sequence is TGCGCCAGCAGCTTTGCTTGGGGGCTTGATGAAAAACTGTTTTTT. Amino acids: CASSFAWGLDEKLFF.

J is TRBJ2-1 and V is TRBV19; D could derive from TRBD1 or TRBD2 (6 bases each). The germline gives CDR1 LNHDA, CDR2 SQIVND (reference sequence). The length of the CDR3 is 18 residues. The germline V and J ends were trimmed by 1 base and 0 bases, with 16 bases remaining between them. CDR3 coding DNA: TGTGCCAGTAGTATAGCAGGCGGGACATTTAGCTCCTACAATGAGCAGTTCTTC. Translation gives CASSIAGGTFSSYNEQFF.

The gene calls are TRBV19 and TRBJ2-7; D assignment may be TRBD1 or TRBD2 (5 bases each). V was shortened by 9 bases and J by 5 bases, with 14 bases between the two germline ends. Germline V gives CDR1 LNHDA, CDR2 SQIVND (reference sequence). The CDR3 is made up of 12 amino acids. Here the CDR3 DNA reads TGTGCCAGCTCCGGGACCATGGACGAGCAGTACTTC. Protein sequence: CASSGTMDEQYF.

V and J are TRBV24-1 and TRBJ1-4, with D possibly TRBD1 on 6 matching bases. The CDR3 length is 15 residues. Germline CDR1 is KGHDR and CDR2 is SFDVKD. Trimming pared 5 bases from V and 2 bases from J, leaving 11 bases between. Here the CDR3 reads CATSAGVGTNEKLFF. The CDR3 DNA follows: TGTGCCACCAGTGCAGGGGTCGGCACTAATGAAAAACTGTTTTTT.

This chain joins TRBV18 and TRBJ2-3, with D perhaps TRBD2 (5 bases). The germline gives CDR1 KGHSH, CDR2 LQKENI. V lost 2 bases, J lost 4 bases, and 10 bases lay in between. CDR3 length: 14 residues. Written as DNA, the CDR3 is TGTGCCAGCTCACCAAGTAGGAGGTCAGATACGCAGTATTTT. Amino acids: CASSPSRRSDTQYF. Full variable domain (outside the CDR3, taken from reference TRBV18 and TRBJ2-3): NAGVMQNPRHLVRRRGQEARLRCSPMKGHSHVYWYRQLPEEGLKFMVYLQKENIIDESGMPKERFSAEFPKEGPSILRIQQVVRGDSAAYFCASSPSRRSDTQYFGPGTRLTVL.

The gene calls are TRBV5-4 and TRBJ2-7; D gene ambiguous. The germline V gene encodes CDR1 SGHNT and CDR2 YYREEE (reference sequence). V dropped 0 bases and J dropped 4 bases, with 5 bases sitting between them. The CDR3 totals 12 residues. The CDR3 nucleotides are TGTGCCAGCAGCTTGGGGGGTTACGAGCAGTACGTC. It encodes CASSLGGYEQYV.

This chain links TRBV3-1 (or the pseudogene TRBV3-2) with TRBJ2-3; no definite D call. This CDR3 comprises 13 residues. V lost 8 bases to trimming and J lost 1 base, with 10 bases between them. The germline CDR1 and CDR2 sequences are LGHDT and YNNKEL (reference sequence). CDR3 DNA: TGTGCCAGCCAAGGTCCCGGCACAGATACGCAGTATTTT. As protein: CASQGPGTDTQYF.

The rearrangement joins TRBV3-1 (or the pseudogene TRBV3-2) to TRBJ1-1; possible D gene TRBD1, 6 bases. V lost 0 bases and J 5 bases, leaving 10 bases between the germline ends. Germline V lookup: CDR1 LGHDT, CDR2 YNNKEL (reference sequence). The CDR3 covers 14 residues. The CDR3, as DNA: TGTGCCAGCAGCCAAGAAGGACAGCGTACTGAAGCTTTCTTT. This codes for CASSQEGQRTEAFF.

This rearrangement joins TRBV15 to TRBJ2-1; possible D gene TRBD1, 5 bases. Germline assignment: CDR1 LNHNV and CDR2 YYDKDF (reference sequence). CDR3 length: 15 amino acids. V lost 0 bases and J 4 bases, leaving 10 bases between the germline ends. The CDR3 DNA reads as TGTGCCACCAGCAGAGACGGTGGGGCGTACAATGAGCAGTTCTTC. Amino acid sequence: CATSRDGGAYNEQFF.

The CDR3 loop is CASSLAIGYTEAFF. The CDR3 coding sequence is TGTGCCAGCAGCTTAGCAATCGGATACACTGAAGCTTTCTTT. The V and J genes are TRBV7-9 and TRBJ1-1; D unresolved. Germline lookup yields CDR1 SEHNR and CDR2 FQNEAQ (reference sequence). CDR3 length: 14 residues. V shed 0 bases and J shed 3 bases, with 8 bases lying between them. Drawing the rest from reference TRBV7-9 and TRBJ1-1, the complete variable domain is DTGVSQNPRHKITKRGQNVTFRCDPISEHNRLYWYRQTLGQGPEFLTYFQNEAQLEKSRLLSDRFSAERPKGSFSTLEIQRTEQGDSAMYLCASSLAIGYTEAFFGQGTRLTVV.

V is TRBV5-4 and J is TRBJ2-3; tentative D call: TRBD2 (6 bases). The CDR3 consists of 13 residues. V lost 7 bases, J lost 0 bases, and 9 bases lay in between. The germline CDR1 and CDR2 sequences are SGHNT and YYREEE (reference sequence). The CDR3 sequence: CASQSGSTDTQYF. The CDR3 bases are TGTGCCAGCCAGAGCGGGAGCACAGATACGCAGTATTTT.

In DNA form, the CDR3 reads TGCGCCAGCAGCCAAGGGAGGGGGGGGAACATTCAGTACTTC. As protein: CASSQGRGGNIQYF. The V and J genes are TRBV4-3 and TRBJ2-4; TRBD2 might be the D (7 bases). The length of the CDR3 is 14 residues. The V gene lost 1 base and the J gene lost 7 bases, with 11 bases spanning the gap. Germline-derived CDR1 and CDR2 are LGHNA and YSLEER.

To note about this clone: A junction boundary mismatches the germline segment, possibly from a read error. The chain is built from TRBV2 and TRBJ2-7, with D possibly matching TRBD1 (5 bases). Per germline, CDR1 SNHLY and CDR2 FYNNEI. There are 12 residues in the CDR3. CDR3 DNA: TGTGCCAGCAGTGACAGGGCACTAACGCCGGACTTC. Its translation: CASSDRALTPDF.

This sequence joins TRBV20-1 and TRBJ2-7; no reliable D call. The germline V gene encodes CDR1 DFQATT and CDR2 SNEGSKA (reference sequence). The CDR3 is 11 residues long. V dropped 1 base and J dropped 3 bases, with 4 bases sitting between them. CDR3 coding DNA: TGCAGTGCTAGAGTTGACTACGAGCAGTACTTC. It codes for CSARVDYEQYF.